Following are 8 T cell receptor beta chains from one sample sequenced in a study of T cell repertoires in cytomegalovirus infection. TCRdb recomputed calls from the reads with MiXCR, one row per CDR3 protein. This repertoire shows a few hundred thousand distinct CDR3 sequences, 15% to 20% found once; its top ten account for around half. Material: CD8+ T cells from PBMCs. The receptor set was obtained from a human donor in good health (CMV status not recorded). Some clones in this sample may be carry-over from other donors' samples.

This clonotype came up many times. J is TRBJ2-7 and V is TRBV7-2; TRBD1 agrees at 7 bases. Looked up from germline, CDR1 is SGHTA and CDR2 is FQGNSA. This CDR3 region has 15 residues. J lost 3 bases, V lost 1 base, and 6 bases had no gene match. The CDR3 DNA reads TGTGCCAGCAGCTTAGATAATTGGACAGGCTACGAGCAGTACTTC. It specifies CASSLDNWTGYEQYF.

This clonotype was found many times. The chain links TRBV4-1 to TRBJ2-1, with D possibly being TRBD2 (5 bases). Germline assignment: CDR1 MGHRA and CDR2 YSYEKL. This CDR3 is 19 amino acids long. The V end lost 2 bases, the J end lost 6 bases, and 26 bases lay between the germline ends. The CDR3, as DNA: TGCGCCAGCAGCCAATTAAAGGTCGGACTCACCACTCTGGGCAATGAGCAGTTCTTC. Translating gives CASSQLKVGLTTLGNEQFF.

The chain is built from TRBV20-1 and TRBJ2-7; 10 nucleotides match TRBD1. After removal of 4 bases from V and 4 bases from J, the junction contained 7 bases not matched to a gene. The CDR3 sequence is 14 residues long. Germline CDR1 is DFQATT and CDR2 is SNEGSKA (reference sequence). CDR3 sequence reads: CSATRVGQGYEQYF. The CDR3, as DNA: TGCAGTGCTACTCGGGTGGGACAGGGGTACGAGCAGTACTTC.

This clonotype was counted at least ten times. The rearrangement uses TRBV7-2 and TRBJ2-7, with 8 bases aligning to TRBD1. This CDR3 spans 14 amino acids. V shed 5 bases and J 0 bases; nucleotides not matched to a gene: 3. Germline V gene sequence: CDR1 SGHTA, CDR2 FQGNSA. The CDR3 loop is CASSPGTGSYEQYF. The CDR3 nucleotides are TGTGCCAGCAGCCCTGGGACAGGCTCCTACGAGCAGTACTTC.

The table lists this clonotype with a few counts. The chain is built from TRBV14 and TRBJ1-2; D is unclear. Per the germline V gene, CDR1 is SGHDN and CDR2 is FVKESK. This CDR3 region has 14 residues. V lost 1 base and J 2 bases, leaving 8 bases between the germline ends. This CDR3 reads CASSQVHGNYGYTF. CDR3 coding DNA: TGTGCCAGCAGCCAAGTGCACGGGAACTATGGCTACACCTTC.

The CDR3 bases are TGTGCCAGCAGCCAAGGGTGGGGTACCGATGAGCAGTTCTTC. This gives the protein CASSQGWGTDEQFF. The chain joins TRBV9 to TRBJ2-1; D is uncertain. Trimming took 4 bases from V and 8 from J, leaving 16 bases between them. Germline CDR1 SGDLS, CDR2 YYNGEE. The CDR3 consists of 14 residues. Complete variable domain (other parts from reference TRBV9 and TRBJ2-1): DSGVTQTPKHLITATGQRVTLRCSPRSGDLSVYWYQQSLDQGLQFLIQYYNGEERAKGNILERFSAQQFPDLHSELNLSSLELGDSALYFCASSQGWGTDEQFFGPGTRLTVL.

The V gene is TRBV11-2, the J gene TRBJ2-3, with D possibly being TRBD1 (6 bases). Germline CDR1 reads SGHAT; CDR2 reads FQNNGV. The CDR3 is 15 residues long. V lost 6 bases, J lost 0 bases, and 13 bases lay in between. The CDR3 reads CASSRNRVSTDTQYF. The CDR3 coding sequence is TGTGCCAGCAGTCGTAACAGGGTTAGCACAGATACGCAGTATTTT.

In this sample, this clonotype turned up a few times. J is TRBJ2-1 and V is TRBV5-5; TRBD2 agrees at 11 bases. Germline V gene data show CDR1 as SGHKS and CDR2 as YYEKEE (reference sequence). J gave up 0 bases and V 3 bases, and 2 bases lay outside the gene matches. This CDR3 region has 16 residues. As DNA, the CDR3 is TGTGCCAGCAGCTCGGGACTAGCGGACTCCTACAATGAGCAGTTCTTC. Protein sequence: CASSSGLADSYNEQFF.